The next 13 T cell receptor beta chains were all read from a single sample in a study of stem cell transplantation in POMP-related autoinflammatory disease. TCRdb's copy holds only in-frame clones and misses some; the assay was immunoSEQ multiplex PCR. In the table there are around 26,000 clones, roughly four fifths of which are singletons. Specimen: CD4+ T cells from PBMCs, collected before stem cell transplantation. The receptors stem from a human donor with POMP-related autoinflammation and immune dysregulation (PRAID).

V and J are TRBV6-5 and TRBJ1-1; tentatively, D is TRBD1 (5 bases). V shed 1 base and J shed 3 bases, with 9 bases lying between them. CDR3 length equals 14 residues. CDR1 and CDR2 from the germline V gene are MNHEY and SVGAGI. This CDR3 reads CASSYYQGDTEAFF. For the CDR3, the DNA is TGTGCCAGCAGTTACTATCAGGGCGACACTGAAGCTTTCTTT.

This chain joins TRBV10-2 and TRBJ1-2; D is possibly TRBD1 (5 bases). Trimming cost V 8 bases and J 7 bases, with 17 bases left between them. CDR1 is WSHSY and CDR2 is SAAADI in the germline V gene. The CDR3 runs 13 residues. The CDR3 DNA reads TGCGCCAGCGGAGAGCGGGGGACCAGTGGCTACACCTTC. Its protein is CASGERGTSGYTF.

CDR3 in DNA: TGCGCCAGCAGCCAAGCGGGACTACCCACCGGGGAGCTGTTTTTT. It encodes CASSQAGLPTGELFF. The J gene is TRBJ2-2, the V gene TRBV4-1; 7 bases map to TRBD2. From germline, CDR1 is MGHRA and CDR2 YSYEKL. This CDR3 contains 15 residues. J lost 4 bases, V lost 1 base, and 3 bases had no gene match.

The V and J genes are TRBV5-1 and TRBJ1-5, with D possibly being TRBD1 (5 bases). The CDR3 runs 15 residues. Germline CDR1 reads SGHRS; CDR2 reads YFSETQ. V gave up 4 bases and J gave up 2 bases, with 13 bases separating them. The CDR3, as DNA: TGCGCCAGCAGCCCCCTAGGGGTGGGCAATCAGCCCCAGCATTTT. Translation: CASSPLGVGNQPQHF.

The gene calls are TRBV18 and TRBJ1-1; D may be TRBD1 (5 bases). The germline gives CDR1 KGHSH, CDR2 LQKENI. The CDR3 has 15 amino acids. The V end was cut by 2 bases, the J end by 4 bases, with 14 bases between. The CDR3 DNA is TGTGCCAGCTCACCAACCAGGGAGAGATCCACTGAAGCTTTCTTT. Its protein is CASSPTRERSTEAFF. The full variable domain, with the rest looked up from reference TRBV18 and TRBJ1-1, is NAGVMQNPRHLVRRRGQEARLRCSPMKGHSHVYWYRQLPEEGLKFMVYLQKENIIDESGMPKERFSAEFPKEGPSILRIQQVVRGDSAAYFCASSPTRERSTEAFFGQGTRLTVV.

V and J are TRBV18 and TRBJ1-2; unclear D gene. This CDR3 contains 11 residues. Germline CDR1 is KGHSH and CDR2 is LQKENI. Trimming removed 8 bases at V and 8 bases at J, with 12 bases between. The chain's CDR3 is CASGEETGYTF. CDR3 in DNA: TGTGCCAGCGGAGAGGAGACCGGCTACACCTTC.

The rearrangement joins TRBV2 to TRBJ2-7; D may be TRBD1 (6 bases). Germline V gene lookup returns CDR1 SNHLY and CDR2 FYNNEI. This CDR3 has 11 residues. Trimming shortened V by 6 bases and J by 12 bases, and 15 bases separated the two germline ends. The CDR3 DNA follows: TGTGCCAGCAGAAACAGGGCCGGGGTGTACTTC. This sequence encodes CASRNRAGVYF. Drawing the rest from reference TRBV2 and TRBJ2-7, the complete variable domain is EPEVTQTPSHQVTQMGQEVILRCVPISNHLYFYWYRQILGQKVEFLVSFYNNEISEKSEIFDDQFSVERPDGSNFTLKIRSTKLEDSAMYFCASRNRAGVYFGPGTRLTVT.

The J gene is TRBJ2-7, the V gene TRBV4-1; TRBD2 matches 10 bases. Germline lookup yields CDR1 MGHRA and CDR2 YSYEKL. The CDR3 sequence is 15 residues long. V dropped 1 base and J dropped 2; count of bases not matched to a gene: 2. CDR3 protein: CASSQVLAGAYEQYF. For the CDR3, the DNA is TGCGCCAGCAGCCAAGTGCTAGCGGGAGCCTACGAGCAGTACTTC.

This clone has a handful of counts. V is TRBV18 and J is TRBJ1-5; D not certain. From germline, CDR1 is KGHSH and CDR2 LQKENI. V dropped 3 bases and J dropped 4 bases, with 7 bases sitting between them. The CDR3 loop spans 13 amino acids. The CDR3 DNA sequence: TGTGCCAGCTCACCTGGGGAAAATCAGCCCCAGCATTTT. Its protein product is CASSPGENQPQHF.

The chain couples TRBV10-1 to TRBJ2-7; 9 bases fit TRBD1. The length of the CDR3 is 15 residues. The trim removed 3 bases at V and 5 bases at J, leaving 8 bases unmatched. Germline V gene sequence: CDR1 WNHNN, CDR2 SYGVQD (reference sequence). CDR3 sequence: CASSDPGQGMHEQYF. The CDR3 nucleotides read TGCGCCAGCAGTGACCCCGGACAGGGGATGCACGAGCAGTACTTC.

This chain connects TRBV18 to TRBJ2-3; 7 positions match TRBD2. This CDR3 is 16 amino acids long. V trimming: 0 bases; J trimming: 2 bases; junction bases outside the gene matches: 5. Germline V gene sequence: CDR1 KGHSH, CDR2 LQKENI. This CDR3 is CASSPPASGATDTQYF. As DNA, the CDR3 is TGTGCCAGCTCACCACCAGCTAGCGGAGCCACAGATACGCAGTATTTT.

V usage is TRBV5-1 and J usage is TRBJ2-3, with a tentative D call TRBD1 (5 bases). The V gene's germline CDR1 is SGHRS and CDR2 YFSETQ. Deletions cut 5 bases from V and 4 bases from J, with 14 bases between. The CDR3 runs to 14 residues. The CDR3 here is CASRDKPTSDTQYF. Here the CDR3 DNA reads TGCGCCAGCAGGGACAAACCTACTTCAGATACGCAGTATTTT. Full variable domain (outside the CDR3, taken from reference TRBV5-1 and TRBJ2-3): KAGVTQTPRYLIKTRGQQVTLSCSPISGHRSVSWYQQTPGQGLQFLFEYFSETQRNKGNFPGRFSGRQFSNSRSEMNVSTLELGDSALYLCASRDKPTSDTQYFGPGTRLTVL.

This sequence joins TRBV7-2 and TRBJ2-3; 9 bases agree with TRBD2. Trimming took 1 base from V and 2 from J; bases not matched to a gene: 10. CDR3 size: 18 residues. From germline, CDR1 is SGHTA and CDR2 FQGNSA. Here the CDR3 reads CASSLGGLARVHTDTQYF. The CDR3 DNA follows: TGTGCCAGCAGCTTAGGGGGACTAGCAAGGGTGCACACAGATACGCAGTATTTT.